A selection of T cell receptor beta chains follows, all from one sample in a study of T cell changes during pregnancy in multiple sclerosis. The protocol was immunoSEQ multiplex PCR, while the TCRdb copy is restricted to in-frame clones and leaves out a portion. Of more than 30,000 clones detected, 70% to 90% appear once; the ten largest clones hold 5.5% to 8%. The sequenced sample was CD8+ T cells from peripheral blood mononuclear cells, obtained in the second trimester of pregnancy. The receptors here all came from a female donor with multiple sclerosis, enrolled in a pregnancy study. The CDR3 runs from the conserved cysteine through the conserved F or W. Fields, in order: clone size, D gene, J gene, V gene, CDR3 DNA, CDR3 protein. The D gene is left open where the match is weak. Only some rows state a clone size, as once, few, many or a class for expanded clones.

clone size: -
D gene: -
J gene: TRBJ2-7
V gene: TRBV15
CDR3 DNA: TGTGCCACCAGCAGGCCCGGGACATCCCTGGGGCAGTACTTC
CDR3 protein: CATSRPGTSLGQYF

clone size: -
D gene: -
J gene: TRBJ2-1
V gene: TRBV27
CDR3 DNA: TGTGCCAGCAGTGGAGGACCCAGCTCCTACAATGAGCAGTTCTTC
CDR3 protein: CASSGGPSSYNEQFF

clone size: once
D gene: TRBD2
J gene: TRBJ2-1
V gene: TRBV2
CDR3 DNA: TGTGCCAGCAGACAACTAGCGGGAGATAGTAATGAGCAGTTCTTC
CDR3 protein: CASRQLAGDSNEQFF

clone size: -
D gene: TRBD1
J gene: TRBJ2-3
V gene: TRBV10-3
CDR3 DNA: TGTGCCATCAGTACAGGGGGCACAGATACGCAGTATTTT
CDR3 protein: CAISTGGTDTQYF

clone size: -
D gene: -
J gene: TRBJ2-2
V gene: TRBV19
CDR3 DNA: TGTGCCAGTAGTATAGCCCTCTCGCGAGTTAGTACCGGGGAGCTGTTTTTT
CDR3 protein: CASSIALSRVSTGELFF

clone size: -
D gene: -
J gene: TRBJ2-7
V gene: TRBV27
CDR3 DNA: TGTGCCAGCAGTCAAGGGGCAGTCTCCTACGAGCAGTACTTC
CDR3 protein: CASSQGAVSYEQYF

clone size: few
D gene: TRBD2
J gene: TRBJ2-1
V gene: TRBV27
CDR3 DNA: TGTGCCAGCAGGGACGGGAGGGCCGTCGACAATGAGCAGTTCTTC
CDR3 protein: CASRDGRAVDNEQFF

clone size: once
D gene: -
J gene: TRBJ2-4
V gene: TRBV30
CDR3 DNA: TGTGCCTGGAGTATAGGGGACGGGGGTTGTAGTGCCAAAAACATTCAGTACTTC
CDR3 protein: CAWSIGDGGCSAKNIQYF

clone size: -
D gene: -
J gene: TRBJ2-3
V gene: TRBV21-1
CDR3 DNA: TGTGCCAGCAGCAAATTTAGCGGGAGGGCCCCAGATACGCAGTATTTT
CDR3 protein: CASSKFSGRAPDTQYF

clone size: -
D gene: TRBD2
J gene: TRBJ2-7
V gene: TRBV7-3
CDR3 DNA: TGTGCCAGCAGCTTAAGTGTGAGCGGGAAGGACGAGCAGTACTTC
CDR3 protein: CASSLSVSGKDEQYF

clone size: once
D gene: -
J gene: TRBJ1-2
V gene: TRBV7-9
CDR3 DNA: TGTGCCAGCAGCCCCCTTTTGGGAGGCGCAGGCTTCACTTCCAGTGGCTACACCTTC
CDR3 protein: CASSPLLGGAGFTSSGYTF

clone size: -
D gene: TRBD1
J gene: TRBJ1-5
V gene: TRBV19
CDR3 DNA: TGTGCCAGTAGTAGGGGACAGGGGAGACAGCCCCAGCATTTT
CDR3 protein: CASSRGQGRQPQHF

clone size: -
D gene: -
J gene: TRBJ2-1
V gene: TRBV29-1
CDR3 DNA: TGCACGGGCCTAGCGAACAATGAGCAGTTCTTC
CDR3 protein: CTGLANNEQFF

clone size: -
D gene: TRBD2
J gene: TRBJ2-5
V gene: TRBV7-2
CDR3 DNA: TGTGCCAGCAGGGCGGGAGGAACGGAGACCCAGTACTTC
CDR3 protein: CASRAGGTETQYF

clone size: -
D gene: TRBD2
J gene: TRBJ2-7
V gene: TRBV9
CDR3 DNA: TGTGCCAGCAGCCCGAGAGGGAGGGCCCACGAGCAGTACTTC
CDR3 protein: CASSPRGRAHEQYF

clone size: few
D gene: TRBD2
J gene: TRBJ2-3
V gene: TRBV6-1
CDR3 DNA: TGTGCCAGCAGTGAAGTAGCGGGGGCCCTCACAGATACGCAGTATTTT
CDR3 protein: CASSEVAGALTDTQYF

clone size: once
D gene: -
J gene: TRBJ2-7
V gene: TRBV10-3
CDR3 DNA: TGTGCCATCAGTGATAGGGACAAAGCCTACGAGCAGTACTTC
CDR3 protein: CAISDRDKAYEQYF

clone size: -
D gene: -
J gene: TRBJ2-7
V gene: TRBV7-9
CDR3 DNA: TGTGCCAGCAGCAGAGACGGGTACGAGCAGTACTTC
CDR3 protein: CASSRDGYEQYF

clone size: -
D gene: TRBD2
J gene: TRBJ2-5
V gene: TRBV28
CDR3 DNA: TGTGCCAGCAGTCAGAATTTAGCGGGAGTGGGAGAGACCCAGTACTTC
CDR3 protein: CASSQNLAGVGETQYF

clone size: -
D gene: TRBD2
J gene: TRBJ2-5
V gene: TRBV19
CDR3 DNA: TGTGCCAGTAATATTCTTGGGGGACTACAAGAGACCCAGTACTTC
CDR3 protein: CASNILGGLQETQYF